This note documents a single T cell receptor beta chain sequence. Its matching antigen is unknown. The authors ran a second PCR of about 7 to 11 cycles using a sample-barcoded 5' primer and a J-beta primer mix. TCRdb re-called the 5' RACE reads through MiXCR, storing one row per CDR3 protein. The table includes 710,000 or so distinct CDR3 sequences, approximately 21% detected once. The data belong to a study of blood T cells in healthy people across ages. Trimming removed 7 bases from V and 5 bases from J, with 21 bases in between. The CDR3 has 15 residues. CDR1 and CDR2 (germline): MNHEY, SVGEGT. Study outcomes and limitations: Roughly linearly, TCR beta diversity per million T cells fell as age increased.

The V and J genes are TRBV6-2 or TRBV6-3 and TRBJ2-7, with D maybe TRBD1 (7 bases). The receptor was isolated from a man in his 70s in good health. Sequencing input: blood. CDR3 sequence (DNA): TGTGCCAGCACCGCATTTGGAGGGGGCGACCACGAGCAGTACTTC. Encoded protein: CASTAFGGGDHEQYF.